The 20 T cell receptor beta chains presented below share a single source sample, sequenced in a study of shared clonotypes between healthy human individuals. Generated by immunoSEQ multiplex PCR, the TCRdb table keeps only in-frame clones and is missing some. This table has approximately 1,500,000 clones, roughly 96% appearing once. Sample: naive CD4+ T cells sorted from blood. Subset: CD45RA+ positively selected. The receptors were gathered from a man aged 25 to 40 in good health.

CDR3 amino acids: CSVDRVNTQYF. The CDR3 DNA follows: TGCAGCGTTGATCGGGTGAATACGCAGTATTTT. The rearrangement links TRBV29-1 to TRBJ2-3; D is unclear. Germline V gene sequence: CDR1 SQVTM, CDR2 ANQGSEA. There are 11 residues in the CDR3. Trimming removed 3 bases from V and 7 bases from J, with 8 bases in between.

J is TRBJ2-7 and V is TRBV7-2, with D uncertain. The germline V and J ends were trimmed by 3 bases and 0 bases, with 9 bases remaining between them. CDR3 length: 14 amino acids. Germline V CDR1 and CDR2: SGHTA, FQGNSA. The CDR3 bases are TGTGCCAGCAGCTTCCAACAGAACTCCTACGAGCAGTACTTC. Residues: CASSFQQNSYEQYF.

This clone was seen only once. This chain's CDR3 is CASSEDGNQPQHF. CDR3 sequence (DNA): TGTGCCAGCTCAGAGGACGGGAATCAGCCCCAGCATTTT. The rearrangement uses TRBV18 and TRBJ1-5, with D unclear. Germline CDR1 is KGHSH and CDR2 is LQKENI. This CDR3 is 13 amino acids long. V was pared by 5 bases and J by 4 bases, with 9 bases between.

This clone was counted only a few times. The V call is TRBV27, the J call TRBJ2-5, with a weak D call TRBD2 (5 bases). This CDR3 contains 15 residues. Germline V gives CDR1 MNHEY, CDR2 SMNVEV (reference sequence). The ends were cut back, 5 bases at V and 5 bases at J, with 18 bases in the middle. The CDR3: CASSLRQFGGETQYF. Written as DNA, the CDR3 is TGTGCCAGCAGTCTCCGGCAGTTCGGCGGGGAGACCCAGTACTTC.

The chain couples TRBV18 to TRBJ2-7; 7 bases agree with TRBD2. The CDR3 has 15 residues. V dropped 4 bases and J dropped 2; count of bases not matched to a gene: 8. Germline values: CDR1 KGHSH, CDR2 LQKENI. CDR3 sequence: CASSQFGTNTYEQYF. The CDR3 coding sequence is TGTGCCAGCTCACAATTCGGGACTAATACCTACGAGCAGTACTTC.

CDR3 residues: CASSPTGAGANVLTF. The CDR3 DNA sequence: TGTGCCAGCAGCCCAACAGGGGCTGGGGCCAACGTCCTGACTTTC. The chain couples TRBV28 to TRBJ2-6, with 7 bases lining up with TRBD1. CDR1 is MDHEN and CDR2 is SYDVKM in the germline V gene. The junction had 4 bases not matched to a gene; V was cut back by 6 bases and J by 2 bases. This CDR3 spans 15 amino acids.

V usage is TRBV14 and J usage is TRBJ2-2; D may be TRBD2 (5 bases). Trimming stripped 4 bases from V and 1 base from J, with 10 bases between. There are 15 residues in the CDR3. Per germline, CDR1 SGHDN and CDR2 FVKESK. This CDR3 is CASSPSLGNTGELFF. DNA of the CDR3: TGTGCCAGCAGCCCGTCACTAGGGAACACCGGGGAGCTGTTTTTT.

V usage is TRBV15 and J usage is TRBJ2-1; TRBD1 aligns across 7 bases. The CDR3 covers 15 residues. V gave up 0 bases and J gave up 8 bases; unmatched junction bases: 7. Germline V lookup: CDR1 LNHNV, CDR2 YYDKDF (reference sequence). CDR3 sequence (DNA): TGTGCCACCAGCAGAGACCTCCCACAGGGGCATGAGCAGTTCTTC. Its protein product is CATSRDLPQGHEQFF.

The rearrangement links TRBV25-1 to TRBJ2-2; the match to TRBD1 covers 7 bases. After removal of 1 base from V and 3 bases from J, the junction contained 5 bases not matched to a gene. There are 16 residues in the CDR3. Per germline, CDR1 MGHDK and CDR2 SYGVNS. Here the CDR3 reads CASSELGGADTGELFF. The CDR3 DNA follows: TGTGCCAGCAGTGAATTAGGGGGCGCTGACACCGGGGAGCTGTTTTTT.

The chain joins TRBV2 to TRBJ2-7; D may be TRBD2 (5 bases). Trimming removed 1 base at V and 5 bases at J, with 18 bases between. Germline CDR1 reads SNHLY; CDR2 reads FYNNEI. This CDR3 region has 16 residues. The CDR3 coding sequence is TGTGCCAGCAGTGAAGGGAGGCCCTTAGAAGGGAACGAGCAGTACTTC. This gives the protein CASSEGRPLEGNEQYF. The complete variable domain, with remaining parts taken from reference TRBV2 and TRBJ2-7, reads EPEVTQTPSHQVTQMGQEVILRCVPISNHLYFYWYRQILGQKVEFLVSFYNNEISEKSEIFDDQFSVERPDGSNFTLKIRSTKLEDSAMYFCASSEGRPLEGNEQYFGPGTRLTVT.

J is TRBJ2-7 and V is TRBV7-6; TRBD1 matches at 8 bases. The CDR3 covers 14 residues. Trimming at V came to 5 bases and at J to 4 bases, leaving 7 bases not matched to a gene. Germline values: CDR1 SGHVS, CDR2 FNYEAQ. The CDR3 coding sequence is TGTGCCAGCAGCGCGACAGGGGATCGTTACGAGCAGTACTTC. It yields the protein CASSATGDRYEQYF. Full variable domain (missing parts from reference TRBV7-6 and TRBJ2-7): GAGVSQSPRYKVTKRGQDVALRCDPISGHVSLYWYRQALGQGPEFLTYFNYEAQQDKSGLPNDRFSAERPEGSISTLTIQRTEQRDSAMYRCASSATGDRYEQYFGPGTRLTVT.

The rearrangement links TRBV5-6 to TRBJ2-7; the match to TRBD1 covers 7 bases. This CDR3 region has 14 residues. V was pared by 3 bases and J by 5 bases, with 8 bases of the junction left unmatched. CDR1 is SGHDT, CDR2 YYEEEE, per germline. CDR3 nucleotides: TGTGCCAGCAGCTCACCGACAGGGAGCGACGAGCAGTACTTC. Translated, it gives CASSSPTGSDEQYF. Combining the CDR3 with reference TRBV5-6 and TRBJ2-7 gives the whole variable domain DAGVTQSPTHLIKTRGQQVTLRCSPKSGHDTVSWYQQALGQGPQFIFQYYEEEERQRGNFPDRFSGHQFPNYSSELNVNALLLGDSALYLCASSSPTGSDEQYFGPGTRLTVT.

On this clone: One junction end disagrees with the germline gene, perhaps due to a read error. The chain links TRBV5-4 to TRBJ2-7, with D perhaps matching TRBD2 (5 bases). This CDR3 contains 14 residues. In germline, CDR1 is SGHNT, CDR2 YYREEE (reference sequence). CDR3 sequence: CASTWAGSLEGINF. The CDR3 DNA sequence: TGTGCCAGCACCTGGGCGGGCAGCCTAGAAGGAATTAACTTC.

The rearrangement uses TRBV19 and TRBJ2-7; D is unresolved. Trimming stripped 6 bases from V and 3 bases from J, with 12 bases between. From germline, CDR1 is LNHDA and CDR2 SQIVND (reference sequence). The length of the CDR3 is 13 residues. The CDR3 here is CASSAGWDYEQYF. In nucleotides, the CDR3 is TGTGCCAGTAGCGCCGGGTGGGACTACGAGCAGTACTTC.

The chain uses TRBV7-2 and TRBJ2-7; TRBD2 might be the D (6 bases). CDR1 and CDR2 from the germline V gene are SGHTA and FQGNSA. This CDR3 has 16 residues. Trimming took off 1 base at V and 0 bases at J, with 13 bases between the two ends. In nucleotides, the CDR3 is TGTGCCAGCAGCTTAGAGGGACTCCGCCTCTCCTACGAGCAGTACTTC. It encodes CASSLEGLRLSYEQYF.

The chain has TRBV11-3 and TRBJ2-1; D gene ambiguous. Germline V gene lookup returns CDR1 SGHNT and CDR2 YENEEA. The CDR3 spans 14 residues. Trimming left V 1 base short and J 8 bases short, with 12 bases between. The CDR3, as DNA: TGTGCCAGCAGCTTAGCGAACGCTAAGGATGAGCAGTTCTTC. Protein product: CASSLANAKDEQFF.

The chain is built from TRBV6-5 and TRBJ2-1; no firm D call. The germline V gene has CDR1 MNHEY and CDR2 SVGAGI. Trimming removed 0 bases from V and 6 bases from J, with 6 bases in between. The CDR3 runs 13 residues. CDR3 sequence: CASSYSTSNEQFF. The CDR3 bases are TGTGCCAGCAGTTACTCGACATCCAATGAGCAGTTCTTC.

Only one count was recorded for this clone. The chain couples TRBV2 to TRBJ2-2; 7 bases are shared with TRBD2. Looked up from germline, CDR1 is SNHLY and CDR2 is FYNNEI. Germline trimming cut 2 bases from V and 5 bases from J; bases unmatched to any gene: 14. CDR3 length: 18 amino acids. This chain's CDR3 is CASSERSLPAGGTGELFF. CDR3 nucleotide sequence: TGTGCCAGCAGTGAAAGGTCGCTTCCGGCCGGGGGGACCGGGGAGCTGTTTTTT.

The gene calls are TRBV19 and TRBJ2-1; no definite D call. With 7 bases removed from V and 12 bases from J, the gap between germline ends came to 16 bases. The germline CDR1 and CDR2 sequences are LNHDA and SQIVND (reference sequence). There are 12 residues in the CDR3. The CDR3 DNA sequence: TGTGCCAGTACTGGCGGCCCTTGGGGGCAGTTCTTC. The encoded protein is CASTGGPWGQFF.

CDR3 protein: CASSESGFQETQYF. The CDR3, as DNA: TGTGCCAGCAGCGAATCGGGGTTCCAAGAGACCCAGTACTTC. The chain employs TRBV9 and TRBJ2-5; perhaps TRBD2 as D (5 bases). Trimming stripped 3 bases from V and 1 base from J, with 10 bases between. Germline V lookup: CDR1 SGDLS, CDR2 YYNGEE. The CDR3 has 14 amino acids.